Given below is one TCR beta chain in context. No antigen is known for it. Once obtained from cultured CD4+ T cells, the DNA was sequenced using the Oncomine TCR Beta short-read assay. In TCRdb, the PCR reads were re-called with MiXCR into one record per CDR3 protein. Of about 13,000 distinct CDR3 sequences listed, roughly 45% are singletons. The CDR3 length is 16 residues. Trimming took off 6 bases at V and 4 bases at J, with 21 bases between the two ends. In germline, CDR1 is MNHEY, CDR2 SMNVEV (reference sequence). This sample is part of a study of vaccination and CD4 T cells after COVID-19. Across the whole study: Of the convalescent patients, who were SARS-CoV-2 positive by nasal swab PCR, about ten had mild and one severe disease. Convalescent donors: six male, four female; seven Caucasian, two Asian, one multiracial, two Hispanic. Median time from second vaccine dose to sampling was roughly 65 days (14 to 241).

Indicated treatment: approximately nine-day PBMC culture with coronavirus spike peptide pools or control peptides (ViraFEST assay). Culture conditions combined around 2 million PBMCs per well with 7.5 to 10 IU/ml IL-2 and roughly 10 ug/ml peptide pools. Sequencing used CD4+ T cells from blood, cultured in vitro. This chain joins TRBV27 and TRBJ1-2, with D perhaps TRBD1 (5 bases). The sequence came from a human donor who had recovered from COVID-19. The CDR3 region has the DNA TGTGCCAGCAGCGGGGCTTTGCCCCCCACGTCCTATGGCTACACCTTC. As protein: CASSGALPPTSYGYTF.